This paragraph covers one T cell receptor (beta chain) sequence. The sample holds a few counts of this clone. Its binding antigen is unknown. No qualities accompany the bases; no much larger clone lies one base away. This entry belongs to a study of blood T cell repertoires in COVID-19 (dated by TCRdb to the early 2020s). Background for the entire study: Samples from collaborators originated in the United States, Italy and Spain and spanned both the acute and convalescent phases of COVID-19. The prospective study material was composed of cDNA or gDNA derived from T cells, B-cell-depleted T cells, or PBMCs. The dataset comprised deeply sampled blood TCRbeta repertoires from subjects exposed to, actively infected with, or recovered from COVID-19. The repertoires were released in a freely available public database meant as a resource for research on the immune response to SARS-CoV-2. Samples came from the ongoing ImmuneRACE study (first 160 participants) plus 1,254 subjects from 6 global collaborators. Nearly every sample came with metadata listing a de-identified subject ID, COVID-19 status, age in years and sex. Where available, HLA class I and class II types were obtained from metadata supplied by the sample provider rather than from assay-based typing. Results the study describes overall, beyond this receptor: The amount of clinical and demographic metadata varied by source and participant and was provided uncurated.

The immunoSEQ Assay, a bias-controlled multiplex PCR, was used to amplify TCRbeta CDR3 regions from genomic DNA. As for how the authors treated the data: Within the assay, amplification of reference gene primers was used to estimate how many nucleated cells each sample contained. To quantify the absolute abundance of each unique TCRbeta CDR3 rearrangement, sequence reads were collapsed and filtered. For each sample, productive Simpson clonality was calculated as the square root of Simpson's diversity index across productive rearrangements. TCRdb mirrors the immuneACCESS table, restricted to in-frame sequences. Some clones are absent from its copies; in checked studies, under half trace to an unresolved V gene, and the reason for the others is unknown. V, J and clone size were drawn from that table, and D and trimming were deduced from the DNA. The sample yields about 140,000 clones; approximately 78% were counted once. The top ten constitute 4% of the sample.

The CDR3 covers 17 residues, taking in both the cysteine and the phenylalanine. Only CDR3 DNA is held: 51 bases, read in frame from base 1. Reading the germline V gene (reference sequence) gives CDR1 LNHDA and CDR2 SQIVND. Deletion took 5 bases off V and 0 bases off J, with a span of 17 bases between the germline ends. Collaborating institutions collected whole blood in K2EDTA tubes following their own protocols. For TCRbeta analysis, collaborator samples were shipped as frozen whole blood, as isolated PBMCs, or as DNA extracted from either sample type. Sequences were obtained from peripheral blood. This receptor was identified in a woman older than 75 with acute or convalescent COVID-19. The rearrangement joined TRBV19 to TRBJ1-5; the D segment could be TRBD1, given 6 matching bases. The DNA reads TGTGCCAGTAGTCTCTATGGACAGAGATATAGCAATCAGCCCCAGCATTTT. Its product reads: CASSLYGQRYSNQPQHF. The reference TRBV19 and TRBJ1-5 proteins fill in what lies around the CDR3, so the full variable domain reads DGGITQSPKYLFRKEGQNVTLSCEQNLNHDAMYWYRQDPGQGLRLIYYSQIVNDFQKGDIAEGYSVSREKKESFPLTVTSAQKNPTAFYLCASSLYGQRYSNQPQHFGDGTRLSIL.